This T cell receptor beta chain emerged from a study of blood T cells in healthy people across ages. Germline CDR1 and CDR2: MNHEY and SVGAGI. The CDR3 extends over 20 amino acids. The trim removed 2 bases at V and 0 bases at J, leaving 12 bases unmatched. As regards this clonotype: Its target is not known.

The authors ran a second PCR of 7 to 11 cycles using a sample-barcoded 5' primer and a J-beta primer mix. Each cDNA molecule carried a tag from a template-switch adaptor that contained 12 random nucleotides. TCRdb reprocessed the 5' RACE reads with MiXCR, giving one entry per CDR3 protein. The repertoire consists of about 1,400,000 distinct CDR3 sequences, with around 59% occurring once and the leading ten covering 6.7%. Regarding the study as a whole: Older age went with lower TCR beta diversity per million T cells, in a roughly linear way.

The clonotype was recovered from a man aged 18 to 29 in good health. The chain is built from TRBV6-5 and TRBJ2-5; TRBD2 matches at 13 bases. The sample taken for sequencing was blood. CDR3: CASSYPGLAGAAQYQETQYF. CDR3 DNA: TGTGCCAGCAGTTACCCCGGACTAGCGGGGGCCGCTCAATACCAAGAGACCCAGTACTTC.